This passage covers 7 T cell receptor beta chains from one sample sequenced in a study of tumor-infiltrating lymphocytes in primary liver carcinoma. Unsorted whole blood yielded the blood RNA, and germline DNA was also extracted. Total RNA (roughly 540 ng) served as template for TCR beta cDNA synthesis primed by a constant-region primer. Amplification in three nested multiplex PCR rounds with slightly modified ARM-PCR gave rise to TCR beta libraries. Running 9 to 10 cycles apiece, the first two PCR rounds relied on TRBV1-TRBV30 forward primers together with a C-beta reverse primer. TCRdb recomputed calls from the multiplex PCR reads with MiXCR, one row per CDR3 protein. The sample holds fewer than 350,000 distinct CDR3 sequences; about 61% are singletons and the top ten take approximately 5.9%. Sequencing was carried out using peripheral blood. All receptors derive from a middle-aged man with primary liver carcinoma and hepatitis B virus infection.

The CDR3 sequence: CASRDAGPNTAGLFF. The CDR3, as DNA: TGTGCCAGCAGGGATGCGGGACCGAACACCGCGGGGCTGTTTTTT. The J gene is TRBJ2-2, the V gene TRBV12-3 or TRBV12-4; D is possibly TRBD2 (6 bases). Trimming stripped 6 bases from V and 13 bases from J, with 24 bases between. CDR3 size: 15 residues.

In its sample, this clonotype was seen a few times. A much larger clone differs from this one at a single base, so this may be a read error. The rearrangement joins TRBV29-1 to TRBJ1-1; TRBD1 matches at 8 bases. The J segment lost 1 base and the V segment lost 3 bases, leaving 10 bases of the junction unmatched. The CDR3 spans 16 residues. CDR1 is SQVTM, CDR2 ANQGSEA, per germline. The DNA for the CDR3 is TGCAGCGTTGACGATCAAGAAGGACAGGGGAACACTGAAGCTTTCTTT. This encodes CSVDDQEGQGNTEAFF.

The table lists this clonotype with a few counts. The chain recombines TRBV12-3 or TRBV12-4 with TRBJ2-5; D possibly corresponds to TRBD2 (6 bases). The CDR3 extends over 17 amino acids. Trimming removed 0 bases from V and 4 bases from J, with 18 bases in between. The CDR3 loop is CASSLAVGTGGRETQYF. The DNA of the CDR3 is TGTGCCAGCAGTTTAGCGGTGGGCACTGGGGGGAGAGAGACCCAGTACTTC.

As concerns this clonotype: A clone one base away is much larger, so this may be a read error. The chain recombines TRBV12-3 or TRBV12-4 with TRBJ1-5; TRBD1 agrees at 9 bases. This CDR3 region has 16 residues. V shed 8 bases, J shed 3 bases, and the junction held 11 bases outside the gene matches. The CDR3 protein is CASDPAGTGINQPQHF. In DNA, the CDR3 is TGTGCCAGCGACCCAGCCGGGACAGGGATCAATCAGCCCCAGCATTTT.

A word on this clonotype: This sequence may be a read error, since a much larger clone differs from it by one base. V is TRBV28 and J is TRBJ1-5; D not resolved. Trimming removed 6 bases at V and 5 bases at J, with 17 bases between. Germline CDR1 MDHEN, CDR2 SYDVKM. The CDR3 spans 15 residues. This CDR3 reads CASRAAVAGYQPQHF. The CDR3 nucleotides are TGTGCCAGCAGGGCGGCGGTTGCCGGCTATCAGCCCCAGCATTTT.

This clonotype was seen ten or more times. V and J are TRBV6-6 and TRBJ2-1; possible D gene TRBD2, 5 bases. This CDR3 has 14 residues. The V gene's germline CDR1 is MNHNY and CDR2 SVGAGI (reference sequence). Trimming pared 4 bases from V and 4 bases from J, leaving 11 bases between. The CDR3 sequence: CASSSWTGYNEQFF. The CDR3 DNA sequence: TGTGCCAGCAGTTCATGGACTGGATACAATGAGCAGTTCTTC.

The chain is built from TRBV28 and TRBJ2-4, with 11 nucleotides matching TRBD2. The CDR3 covers 16 residues. J was trimmed by 6 bases and V by 4 bases; bases with no gene match: 8. Germline CDR1 is MDHEN and CDR2 is SYDVKM. As DNA, the CDR3 is TGTGCCAGCAGTTCCATGACTAGCGGGATCGTAAACATTCAGTACTTC. It encodes CASSSMTSGIVNIQYF.